This TCR beta chain was obtained from a study of lymphopenia after photon versus proton radiotherapy. Study conclusions and caveats: Post-nadir diversity loss with photons came from oligoclonal expansion, particularly CD8+ Temra cells. Better survival with proton therapy was suggested as possible, not demonstrated. Proton therapy kept repertoires fairly stable, unlike photons, which gained effector/memory cells.

As regards this clone: Antigen: not known.

With 4 bases clipped from V and 2 bases from J, the junction kept 9 bases outside the gene matches. The length of the CDR3 is 15 residues. CDR1 SGHNT and CDR2 YYREEE come from the germline V gene (reference sequence). The method was immunoSEQ multiplex PCR; TCRdb's version includes in-frame clones alone and lacks a portion of them. The sample records tens of thousands of clones, roughly 80% being singletons. The chain has TRBV5-4 and TRBJ2-7; the match to TRBD1 covers 7 bases. Sequences were derived from peripheral blood, sampled from a patient treated with proton-based radiotherapy. The receptor was isolated from a man in his sixties with pancreatic cancer. In DNA, the CDR3 is TGTGCCAGCAGCCCCAGAACAGGGGCGGCCTACGAGCAGTACTTC. Protein: CASSPRTGAAYEQYF.